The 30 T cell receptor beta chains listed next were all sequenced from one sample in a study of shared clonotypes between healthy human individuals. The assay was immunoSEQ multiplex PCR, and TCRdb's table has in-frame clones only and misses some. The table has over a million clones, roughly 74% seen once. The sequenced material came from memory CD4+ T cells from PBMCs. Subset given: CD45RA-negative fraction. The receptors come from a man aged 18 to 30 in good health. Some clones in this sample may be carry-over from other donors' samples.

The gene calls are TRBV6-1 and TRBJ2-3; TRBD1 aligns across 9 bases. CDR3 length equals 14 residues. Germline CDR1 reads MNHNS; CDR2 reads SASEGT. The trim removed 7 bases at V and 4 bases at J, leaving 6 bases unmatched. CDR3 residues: CASKNRQGADTQYF. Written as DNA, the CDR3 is TGTGCCAGCAAAAACAGACAGGGGGCAGATACGCAGTATTTT.

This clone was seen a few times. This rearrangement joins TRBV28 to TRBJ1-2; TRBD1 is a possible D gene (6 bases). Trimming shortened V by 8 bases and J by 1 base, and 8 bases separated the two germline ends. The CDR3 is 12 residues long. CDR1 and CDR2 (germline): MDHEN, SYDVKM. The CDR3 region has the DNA TGTGCCAGCGGACAGTTTAACTATGGCTACACCTTC. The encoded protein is CASGQFNYGYTF.

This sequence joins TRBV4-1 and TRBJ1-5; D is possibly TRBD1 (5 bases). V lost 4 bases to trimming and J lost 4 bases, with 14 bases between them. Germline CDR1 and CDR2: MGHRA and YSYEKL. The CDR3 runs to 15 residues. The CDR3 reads CASSLRDSGNQPQHF. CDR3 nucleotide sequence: TGCGCCAGCAGCCTACGGGACTCTGGAAATCAGCCCCAGCATTTT.

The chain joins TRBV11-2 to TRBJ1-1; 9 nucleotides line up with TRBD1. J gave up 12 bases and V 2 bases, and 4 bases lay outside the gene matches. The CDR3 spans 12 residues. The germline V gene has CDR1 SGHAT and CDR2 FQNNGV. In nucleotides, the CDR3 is TGTGCCAGCAGCTTAAAGGGGACAGGGCCTTTCTTT. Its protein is CASSLKGTGPFF.

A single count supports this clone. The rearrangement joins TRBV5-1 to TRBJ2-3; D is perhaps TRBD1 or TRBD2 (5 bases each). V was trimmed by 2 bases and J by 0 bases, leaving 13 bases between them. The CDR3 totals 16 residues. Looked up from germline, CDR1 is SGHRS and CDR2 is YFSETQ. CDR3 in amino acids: CASSFERGSSTDTQYF. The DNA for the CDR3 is TGCGCCAGCAGCTTTGAGAGGGGTTCTAGCACAGATACGCAGTATTTT.

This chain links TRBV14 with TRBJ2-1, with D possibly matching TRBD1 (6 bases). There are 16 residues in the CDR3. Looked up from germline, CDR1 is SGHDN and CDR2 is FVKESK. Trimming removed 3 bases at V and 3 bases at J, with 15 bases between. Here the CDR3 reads CASSHAGVPYYNEQFF. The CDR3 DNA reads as TGTGCCAGCAGCCATGCAGGGGTCCCATACTACAATGAGCAGTTCTTC.

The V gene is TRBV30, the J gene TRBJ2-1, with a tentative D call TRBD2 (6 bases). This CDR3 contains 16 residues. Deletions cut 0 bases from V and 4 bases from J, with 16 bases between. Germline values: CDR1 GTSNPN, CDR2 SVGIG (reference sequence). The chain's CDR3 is CAWSVLGAGWYNEQFF. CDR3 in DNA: TGTGCCTGGAGTGTACTGGGAGCGGGCTGGTACAATGAGCAGTTCTTC. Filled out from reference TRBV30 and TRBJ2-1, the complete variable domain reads SQTIHQWPATLVQPVGSPLSLECTVEGTSNPNLYWYRQAAGRGLQLLFYSVGIGQISSEVPQNLSASRPQDRQFILSSKKLLLSDSGFYLCAWSVLGAGWYNEQFFGPGTRLTVL.

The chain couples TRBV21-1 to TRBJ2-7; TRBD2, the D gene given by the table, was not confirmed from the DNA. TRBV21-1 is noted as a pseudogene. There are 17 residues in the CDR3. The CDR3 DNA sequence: TGTGCCAGCAGCTCCGGGTGCCGGGAATTACGAGACGTCGAGCAGTACTTC. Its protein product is CASSSGCRELRDVEQYF.

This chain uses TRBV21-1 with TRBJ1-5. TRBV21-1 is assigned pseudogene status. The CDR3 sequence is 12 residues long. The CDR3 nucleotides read TGTGCCAGCCGGGGCTTCAATCAGCCCCAGCATTTT. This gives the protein CASRGFNQPQHF.

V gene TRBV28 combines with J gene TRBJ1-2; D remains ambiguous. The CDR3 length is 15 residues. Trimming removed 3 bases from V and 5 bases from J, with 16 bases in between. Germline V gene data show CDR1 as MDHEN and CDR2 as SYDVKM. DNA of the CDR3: TGTGCCAGCAGTTTGGCGGTTAACCCCATTTATGGCTACACCTTC. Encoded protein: CASSLAVNPIYGYTF.

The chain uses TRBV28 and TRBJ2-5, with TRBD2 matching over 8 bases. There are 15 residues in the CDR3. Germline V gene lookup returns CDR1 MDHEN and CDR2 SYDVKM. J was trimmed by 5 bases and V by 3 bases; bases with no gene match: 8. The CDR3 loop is CASSLVGRALETQYF. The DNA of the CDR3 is TGTGCCAGCAGTTTGGTCGGGAGGGCCTTGGAGACCCAGTACTTC.

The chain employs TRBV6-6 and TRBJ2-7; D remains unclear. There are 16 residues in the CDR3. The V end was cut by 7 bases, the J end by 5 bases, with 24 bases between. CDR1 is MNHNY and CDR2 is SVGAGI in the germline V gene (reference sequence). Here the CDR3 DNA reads TGTGCCAGCACTCCCGCCCCCCGGACCTTTTACCACGAGCAGTACTTC. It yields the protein CASTPAPRTFYHEQYF.

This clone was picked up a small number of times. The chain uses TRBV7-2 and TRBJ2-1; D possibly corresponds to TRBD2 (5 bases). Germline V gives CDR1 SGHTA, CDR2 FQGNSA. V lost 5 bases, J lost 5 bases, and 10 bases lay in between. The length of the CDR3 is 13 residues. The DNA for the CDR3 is TGTGCCAGCAGCCAAGGGCGGGACAATGAGCAGTTCTTC. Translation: CASSQGRDNEQFF.

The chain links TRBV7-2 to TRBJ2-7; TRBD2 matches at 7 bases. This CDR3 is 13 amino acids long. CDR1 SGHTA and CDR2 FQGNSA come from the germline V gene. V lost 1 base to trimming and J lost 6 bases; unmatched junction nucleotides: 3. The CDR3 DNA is TGTGCCAGCAGCTTAGAACGGGAGGCCGAGCAGTACTTC. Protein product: CASSLEREAEQYF.

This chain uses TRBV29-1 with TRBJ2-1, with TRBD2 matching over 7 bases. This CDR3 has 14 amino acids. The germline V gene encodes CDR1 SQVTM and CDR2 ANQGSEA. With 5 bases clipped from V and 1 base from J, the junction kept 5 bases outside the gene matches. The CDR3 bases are TGCAGCGTTAATTGGGGGGGATCCTACAATGAGCAGTTCTTC. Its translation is CSVNWGGSYNEQFF.

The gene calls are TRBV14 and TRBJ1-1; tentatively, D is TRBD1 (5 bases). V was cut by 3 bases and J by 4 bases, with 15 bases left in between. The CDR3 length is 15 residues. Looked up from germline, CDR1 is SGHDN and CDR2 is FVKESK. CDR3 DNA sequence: TGTGCCAGCAGCCAGCAGGGTAGAGGGGCCACTGAAGCTTTCTTT. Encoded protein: CASSQQGRGATEAFF.

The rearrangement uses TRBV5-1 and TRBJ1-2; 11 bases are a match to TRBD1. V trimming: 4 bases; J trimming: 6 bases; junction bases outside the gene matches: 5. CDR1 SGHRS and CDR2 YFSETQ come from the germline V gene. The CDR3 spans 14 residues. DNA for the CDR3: TGCGCCAGCAGCCCTGGACAGGGGGCGAATGGCTACACCTTC. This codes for CASSPGQGANGYTF.

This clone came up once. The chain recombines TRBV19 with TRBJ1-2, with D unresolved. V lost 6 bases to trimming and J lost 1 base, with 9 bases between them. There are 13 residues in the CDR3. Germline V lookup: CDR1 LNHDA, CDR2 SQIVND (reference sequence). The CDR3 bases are TGTGCCAGTAGGGCGCGGAATAACTATGGCTACACCTTC. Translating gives CASRARNNYGYTF.

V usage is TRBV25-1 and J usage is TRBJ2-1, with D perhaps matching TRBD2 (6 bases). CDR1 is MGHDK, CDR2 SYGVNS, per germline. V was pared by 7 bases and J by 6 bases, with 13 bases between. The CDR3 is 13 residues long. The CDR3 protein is CASTMMEGNEQFF. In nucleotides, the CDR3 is TGTGCCAGCACCATGATGGAGGGCAATGAGCAGTTCTTC.

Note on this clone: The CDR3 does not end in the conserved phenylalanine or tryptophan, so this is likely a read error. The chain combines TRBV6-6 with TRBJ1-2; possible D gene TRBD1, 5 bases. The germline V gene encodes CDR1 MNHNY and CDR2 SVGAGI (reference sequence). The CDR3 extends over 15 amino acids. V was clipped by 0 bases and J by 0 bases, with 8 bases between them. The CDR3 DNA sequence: TGTGCCAGCAGTTACTCGGGAGGGGCTAACTATGGCTACACCATC. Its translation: CASSYSGGANYGYTI.

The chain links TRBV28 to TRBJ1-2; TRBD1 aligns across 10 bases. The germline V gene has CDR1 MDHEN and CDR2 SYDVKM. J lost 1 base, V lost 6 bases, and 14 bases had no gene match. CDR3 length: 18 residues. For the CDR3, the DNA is TGTGCCAGCAGGACGCCCCCGGGACAGGGGTCTAATAACTATGGCTACACCTTC. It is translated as CASRTPPGQGSNNYGYTF.

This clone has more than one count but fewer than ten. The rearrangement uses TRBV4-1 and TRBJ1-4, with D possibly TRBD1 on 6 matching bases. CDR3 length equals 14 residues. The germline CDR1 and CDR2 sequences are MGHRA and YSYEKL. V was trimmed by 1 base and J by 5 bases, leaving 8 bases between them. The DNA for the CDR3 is TGCGCCAGCAGCCAAGTACAGGGAAATGAAAAACTGTTTTTT. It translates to CASSQVQGNEKLFF.

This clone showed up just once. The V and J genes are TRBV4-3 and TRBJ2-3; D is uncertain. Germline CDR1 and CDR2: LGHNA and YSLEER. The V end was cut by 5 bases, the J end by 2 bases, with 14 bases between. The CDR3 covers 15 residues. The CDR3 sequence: CASSEGLASTDTQYF. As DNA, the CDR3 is TGCGCCAGCAGCGAAGGGTTAGCTTCCACAGATACGCAGTATTTT.

The CDR3 DNA reads TGCGCCAGCAGCTTGGGGTCACAGGCCCCCTATGGCTACACCTTC. Translated, it gives CASSLGSQAPYGYTF. This chain joins TRBV5-1 and TRBJ1-2; TRBD1 might be the D (5 bases). V lost 0 bases and J lost 4, with 13 bases in between. The CDR3 spans 15 residues. The germline V gene encodes CDR1 SGHRS and CDR2 YFSETQ.

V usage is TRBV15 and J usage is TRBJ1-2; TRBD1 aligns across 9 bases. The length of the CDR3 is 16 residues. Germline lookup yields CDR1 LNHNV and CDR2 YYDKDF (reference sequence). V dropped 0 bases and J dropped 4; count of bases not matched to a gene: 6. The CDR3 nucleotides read TGTGCCACCAGCAGAGATCGATTACAGGGGGCCTATGGCTACACCTTC. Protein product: CATSRDRLQGAYGYTF.

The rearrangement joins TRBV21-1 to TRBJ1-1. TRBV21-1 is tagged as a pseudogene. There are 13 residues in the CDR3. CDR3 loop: CASSPWGNTEAFF. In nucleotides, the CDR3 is TGTGCCAGCAGCCCATGGGGGAACACTGAAGCTTTCTTT.

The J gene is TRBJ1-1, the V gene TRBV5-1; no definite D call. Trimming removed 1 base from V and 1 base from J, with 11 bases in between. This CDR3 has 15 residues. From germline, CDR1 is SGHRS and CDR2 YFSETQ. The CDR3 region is CASSLMRSSNTEAFF. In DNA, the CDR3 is TGCGCCAGCAGCTTGATGAGGTCGTCGAACACTGAAGCTTTCTTT.

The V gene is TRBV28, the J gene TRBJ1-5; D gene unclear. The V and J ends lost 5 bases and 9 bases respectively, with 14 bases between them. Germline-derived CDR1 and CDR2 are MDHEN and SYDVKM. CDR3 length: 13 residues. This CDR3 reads CASSRTGQGPQHF. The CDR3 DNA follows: TGTGCCAGCAGTCGGACTGGGCAAGGGCCCCAGCATTTT.

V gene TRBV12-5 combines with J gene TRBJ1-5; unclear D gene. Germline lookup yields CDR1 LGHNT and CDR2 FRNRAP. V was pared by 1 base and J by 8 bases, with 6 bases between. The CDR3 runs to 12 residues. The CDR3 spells CASGLASEPQHF. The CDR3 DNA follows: TGTGCTAGTGGTTTGGCCTCAGAGCCCCAGCATTTT.

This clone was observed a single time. The CDR3 is CASSTRGNSGANVLTF. CDR3 sequence (DNA): TGTGCCAGCAGTACCAGGGGCAACTCTGGGGCCAACGTCCTGACTTTC. The V and J genes are TRBV28 and TRBJ2-6; TRBD1 might be the D (6 bases). This CDR3 has 16 residues. Per germline, CDR1 MDHEN and CDR2 SYDVKM. V lost 5 bases to trimming and J lost 0 bases, with 11 bases between them.